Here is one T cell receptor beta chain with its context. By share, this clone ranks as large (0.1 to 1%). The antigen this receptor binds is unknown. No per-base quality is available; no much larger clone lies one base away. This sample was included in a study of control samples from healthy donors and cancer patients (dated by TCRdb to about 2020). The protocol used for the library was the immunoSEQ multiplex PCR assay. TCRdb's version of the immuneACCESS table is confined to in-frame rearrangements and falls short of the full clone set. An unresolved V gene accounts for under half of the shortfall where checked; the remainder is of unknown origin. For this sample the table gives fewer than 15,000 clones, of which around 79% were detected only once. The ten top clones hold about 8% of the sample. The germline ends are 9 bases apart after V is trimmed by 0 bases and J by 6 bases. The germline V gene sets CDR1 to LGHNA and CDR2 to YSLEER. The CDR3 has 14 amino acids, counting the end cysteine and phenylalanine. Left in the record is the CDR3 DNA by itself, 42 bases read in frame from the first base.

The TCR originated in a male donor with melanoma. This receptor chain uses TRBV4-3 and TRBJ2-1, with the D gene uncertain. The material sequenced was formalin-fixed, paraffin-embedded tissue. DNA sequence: TGCGCCAGCAGCCAAGATTGGGCAATCAATGAGCAGTTCTTC. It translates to CASSQDWAINEQFF.